The text below deals with one T cell receptor (beta chain). The sample originates from a study of technical replicates of blood from several donors. V shed 2 bases and J 6 bases; nucleotides not matched to a gene: 10. CDR1 is SGHAT and CDR2 is FQNNGV in the germline V gene. This CDR3 region has 15 residues. Libraries were prepared by immunoSEQ multiplex PCR; TCRdb keeps only in-frame clonotypes and omits some of them. Altogether about 89,000 clones are present, 90% to 95% being singletons, with the ten largest covering around 0.23%. The sequence came from a human donor in good health. The sequencing input was T cells isolated from PBMCs. The chain joins TRBV11-2 to TRBJ2-7; 7 bases match TRBD1. The CDR3 loop reads CASSLKDLGGFEQYF. For the CDR3, the DNA is TGTGCCAGCAGCTTAAAGGATTTAGGGGGCTTCGAGCAGTACTTC.